This T cell receptor (beta chain) is from a study of CD8+CD57+ T cells in acquired aplastic anemia. Study overall: Mean yield of DNA from sorted CD4+ and CD8+ cells was 3 to 3.5 ug.

Findings of the study overall: Between patients and controls, around 27 CD8+ CDR3 sequences were found in common. The study found no significant CD8+ Simpson's diversity difference between patients and controls.

Genomic DNA, the template, was used for profiling of the TCR beta VDJ and CDR3. TCRdb analysed the reads with MiXCR anew, one entry per CDR3 protein. The top ten clones hold about two fifths of a sample with about 180,000 distinct CDR3 sequences, 63% of them seen once. Concerning this clonotype: Its specificity is unknown. At one end the junction does not follow the germline gene, possibly because of a read error.

All patients picked for sequencing had shown, by flow cytometry, an expansion of CD8+CD57+ cells. In all patients, the disease was severe acquired aplastic anemia. The sequence was obtained from a human donor with aplastic anemia. Sequencing was carried out using sorted CD4+, CD8+, or CD8+CD57+ T cells (not recorded which) from PBMCs.

The CDR3 loop is CASSFGPTGITGITIYF. The CDR3 coding sequence is TGTGCCAGCAGTTTCGGACCGACAGGGATCACTGGAATCACCATATATTTT. The genes are TRBV12-3 or TRBV12-4 and TRBJ1-3, with 7 positions matching TRBD1. The CDR3 contains 17 residues.